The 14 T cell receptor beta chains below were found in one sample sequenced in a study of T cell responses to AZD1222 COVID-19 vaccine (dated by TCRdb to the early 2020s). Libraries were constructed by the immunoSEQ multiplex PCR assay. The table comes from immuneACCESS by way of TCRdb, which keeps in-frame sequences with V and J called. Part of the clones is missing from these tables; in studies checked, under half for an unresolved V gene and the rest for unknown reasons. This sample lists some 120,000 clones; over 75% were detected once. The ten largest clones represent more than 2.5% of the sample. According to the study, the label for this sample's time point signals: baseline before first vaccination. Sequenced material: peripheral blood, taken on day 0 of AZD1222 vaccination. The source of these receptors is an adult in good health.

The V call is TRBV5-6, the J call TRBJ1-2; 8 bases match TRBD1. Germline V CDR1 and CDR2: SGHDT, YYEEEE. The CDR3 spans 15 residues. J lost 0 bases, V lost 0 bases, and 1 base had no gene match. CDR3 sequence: CASSLGDRPNYGYTF. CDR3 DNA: TGTGCCAGCAGCTTGGGGGACAGGCCTAACTATGGCTACACCTTC.

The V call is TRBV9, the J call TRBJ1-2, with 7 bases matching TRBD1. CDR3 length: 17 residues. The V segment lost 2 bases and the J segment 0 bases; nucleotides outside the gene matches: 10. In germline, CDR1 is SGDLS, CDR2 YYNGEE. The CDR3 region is CASSVGGQPAPNYGYTF. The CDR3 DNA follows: TGTGCCAGCAGCGTTGGGGGACAGCCAGCTCCTAACTATGGCTACACCTTC. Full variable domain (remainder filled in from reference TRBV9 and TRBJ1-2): DSGVTQTPKHLITATGQRVTLRCSPRSGDLSVYWYQQSLDQGLQFLIQYYNGEERAKGNILERFSAQQFPDLHSELNLSSLELGDSALYFCASSVGGQPAPNYGYTFGSGTRLTVV.

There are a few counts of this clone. The CDR3 is CASSQGGGVFGNEQFF. Here the CDR3 DNA reads TGCGCCAGCAGCCAAGGAGGGGGAGTATTCGGCAATGAGCAGTTCTTC. The chain combines TRBV4-1 with TRBJ2-1, with D maybe TRBD1 (6 bases). Per the germline V gene, CDR1 is MGHRA and CDR2 is YSYEKL. CDR3 length: 16 residues. Trimming removed 1 base at V and 6 bases at J, with 16 bases between.

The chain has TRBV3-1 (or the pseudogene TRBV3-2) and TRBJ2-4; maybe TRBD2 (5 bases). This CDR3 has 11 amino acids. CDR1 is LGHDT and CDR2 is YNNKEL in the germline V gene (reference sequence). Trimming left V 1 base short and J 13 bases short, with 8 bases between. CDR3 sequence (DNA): TGTGCCAGCAGCCAAGGAGGGAAGCAGTACTTC. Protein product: CASSQGGKQYF.

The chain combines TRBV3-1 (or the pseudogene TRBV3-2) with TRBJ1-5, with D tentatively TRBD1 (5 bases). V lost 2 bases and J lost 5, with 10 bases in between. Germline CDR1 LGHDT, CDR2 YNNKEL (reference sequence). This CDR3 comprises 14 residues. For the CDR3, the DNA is TGTGCCAGCAGCCAAAAAGGGACCGATCAGCCCCAGCATTTT. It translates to CASSQKGTDQPQHF.

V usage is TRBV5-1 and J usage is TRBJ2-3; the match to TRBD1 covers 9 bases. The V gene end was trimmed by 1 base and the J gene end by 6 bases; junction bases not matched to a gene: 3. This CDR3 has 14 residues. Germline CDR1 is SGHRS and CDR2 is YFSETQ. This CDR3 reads CASSLTGGLDTQYF. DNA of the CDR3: TGCGCCAGCAGCTTGACAGGGGGCCTGGATACGCAGTATTTT.

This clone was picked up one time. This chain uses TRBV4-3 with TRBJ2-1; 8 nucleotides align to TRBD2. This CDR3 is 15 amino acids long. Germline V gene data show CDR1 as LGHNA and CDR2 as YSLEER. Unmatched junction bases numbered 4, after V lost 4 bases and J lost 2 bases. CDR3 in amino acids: CASSRLAGTYNEQFF. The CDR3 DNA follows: TGCGCCAGCAGCCGGTTAGCGGGAACCTACAATGAGCAGTTCTTC.

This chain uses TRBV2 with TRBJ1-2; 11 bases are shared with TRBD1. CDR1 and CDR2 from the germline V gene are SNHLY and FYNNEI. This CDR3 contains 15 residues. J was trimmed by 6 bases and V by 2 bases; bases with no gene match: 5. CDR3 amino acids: CASSEMGQGGHGYTF. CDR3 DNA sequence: TGTGCCAGCAGTGAAATGGGACAGGGGGGTCATGGCTACACCTTC.

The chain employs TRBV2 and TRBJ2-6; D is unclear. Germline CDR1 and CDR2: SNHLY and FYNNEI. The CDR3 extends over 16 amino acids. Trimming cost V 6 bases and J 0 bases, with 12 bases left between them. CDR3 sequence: CASSKDVPSGANVLTF. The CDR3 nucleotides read TGTGCCAGCAGCAAGGACGTACCCTCTGGGGCCAACGTCCTGACTTTC. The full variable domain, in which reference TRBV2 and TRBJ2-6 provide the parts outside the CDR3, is EPEVTQTPSHQVTQMGQEVILRCVPISNHLYFYWYRQILGQKVEFLVSFYNNEISEKSEIFDDQFSVERPDGSNFTLKIRSTKLEDSAMYFCASSKDVPSGANVLTFGAGSRLTVL.

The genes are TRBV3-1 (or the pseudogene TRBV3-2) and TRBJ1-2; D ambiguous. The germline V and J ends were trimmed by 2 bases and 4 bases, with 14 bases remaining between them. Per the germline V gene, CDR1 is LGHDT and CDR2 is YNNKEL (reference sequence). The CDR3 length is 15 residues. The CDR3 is CASSQFPNSGYGYTF. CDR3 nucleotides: TGTGCCAGCAGCCAATTCCCGAATTCGGGCTATGGCTACACCTTC.

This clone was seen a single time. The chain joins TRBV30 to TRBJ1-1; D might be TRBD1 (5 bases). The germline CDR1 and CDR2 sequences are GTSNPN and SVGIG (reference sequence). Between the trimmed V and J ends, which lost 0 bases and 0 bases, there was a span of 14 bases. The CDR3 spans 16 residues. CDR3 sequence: CAWSVGGHYMNTEAFF. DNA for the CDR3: TGTGCCTGGAGTGTTGGAGGACATTACATGAACACTGAAGCTTTCTTT.

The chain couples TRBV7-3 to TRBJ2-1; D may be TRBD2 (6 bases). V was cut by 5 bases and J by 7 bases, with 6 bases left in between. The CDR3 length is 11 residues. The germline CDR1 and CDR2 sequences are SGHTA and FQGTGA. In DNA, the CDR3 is TGTGCCAGCAGCGGGGGGAATGAGCAGTTCTTC. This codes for CASSGGNEQFF.

In nucleotides, the CDR3 is TGTGCCACCATCCCTCAGGGCGACAGTGTCTCCTATAATTCACCCCTCCACTTT. Amino acids: CATIPQGDSVSYNSPLHF. The genes are TRBV2 and TRBJ1-6; tentative D call: TRBD1 (5 bases). Germline CDR1 and CDR2: SNHLY and FYNNEI. The CDR3 is 18 amino acids. Trimming took off 10 bases at V and 0 bases at J, with 22 bases between the two ends. The entire variable domain, with the rest obtained from reference TRBV2 and TRBJ1-6, is as follows: EPEVTQTPSHQVTQMGQEVILRCVPISNHLYFYWYRQILGQKVEFLVSFYNNEISEKSEIFDDQFSVERPDGSNFTLKIRSTKLEDSAMYFCATIPQGDSVSYNSPLHFGNGTRLTVT.

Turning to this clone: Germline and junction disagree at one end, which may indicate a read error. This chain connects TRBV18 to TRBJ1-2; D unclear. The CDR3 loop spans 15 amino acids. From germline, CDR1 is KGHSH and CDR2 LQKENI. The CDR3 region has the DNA TGTGCCAGCTCACCACCGACGGCAGCTAACTTTGGCTACACCTTC. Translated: CASSPPTAANFGYTF.